These 28 T cell receptor beta chains share one sample of origin, sequenced in a study of spatial heterogeneity in lung cancer. Sample time point: sample taken at primary tumor resection. TCRdb re-called the 5' RACE reads with MiXCR, one entry per CDR3 protein. The sample has over 350 distinct CDR3 sequences; around 30% are singletons. Notes on the study in general: The number of expanded tumor alpha and beta chains correlated with mutation number.

For these TCRs, the target antigens are not known. The material was lung tumor tissue, obtained at surgery. Receptors originate from a male donor with early-stage non-small cell lung cancer.

Turning to this clonotype: Since the library was made to target alpha chains, this beta chain is a stray read and its abundance is not meaningful. The gene calls are TRBV15 and TRBJ2-1, with D perhaps TRBD2 (6 bases). CDR1 LNHNV and CDR2 YYDKDF come from the germline V gene (reference sequence). The V end lost 3 bases, the J end lost 3 bases, and 6 bases lay between the germline ends. The CDR3 runs to 13 residues. Written as DNA, the CDR3 is TGTGCCACCAGCAGGGACTACTACAATGAGCAGTTCTTC. Translation: CATSRDYYNEQFF.

This clonotype has more than one count but fewer than ten. This beta chain is a stray read from a library made for alpha chains; its abundance is not meaningful. DNA for the CDR3: TGTGCCAGCAGTCCTCTAATGGGGGGCCTAGATACGCAGTATTTT. It specifies CASSPLMGGLDTQYF. The chain is built from TRBV6-4 and TRBJ2-3; D possibly uses TRBD1 or TRBD2 (6 bases each). Deletions cut 5 bases from V and 5 bases from J, with 17 bases between. Germline lookup yields CDR1 MRHNA and CDR2 SNTAGT. CDR3 length: 15 residues.

This clonotype showed up just a few times. Found in a library prepared for alpha chains, this beta chain is an off-target read, and its abundance has little meaning. The chain employs TRBV7-9 and TRBJ2-7, with a possible D match to TRBD2 (5 bases). Germline V CDR1 and CDR2: SEHNR, FQNEAQ (reference sequence). Trimming removed 0 bases at V and 5 bases at J, with 5 bases between. CDR3 length: 12 residues. CDR3 coding DNA: TGTGCCAGCAGCTTAGCCGGGGACGAGCAGTACTTC. This codes for CASSLAGDEQYF. Full variable domain (missing parts from reference TRBV7-9 and TRBJ2-7): DTGVSQNPRHKITKRGQNVTFRCDPISEHNRLYWYRQTLGQGPEFLTYFQNEAQLEKSRLLSDRFSAERPKGSFSTLEIQRTEQGDSAMYLCASSLAGDEQYFGPGTRLTVT.

With respect to this clonotype: This beta chain is an unintended read in a library built for alpha chains; its size means little. The chain links TRBV14 to TRBJ2-3, with 10 bases identical to TRBD2. The CDR3 length is 17 residues. Germline lookup yields CDR1 SGHDN and CDR2 FVKESK. V dropped 4 bases and J dropped 2; count of bases not matched to a gene: 9. In nucleotides, the CDR3 is TGTGCCAGCAGCCGGTTGGCTAGCGGGGGCAACACAGATACGCAGTATTTT. It specifies CASSRLASGGNTDTQYF.

Note on this clonotype: This beta chain appears as a stray read in a library generated for alpha chains; its size is not informative. The rearrangement joins TRBV19 to TRBJ2-1; 11 bases map to TRBD2. Germline V gene sequence: CDR1 LNHDA, CDR2 SQIVND (reference sequence). With 5 bases clipped from V and 6 bases from J, the junction kept 6 bases outside the gene matches. This CDR3 is 15 amino acids long. The CDR3 protein is CASSPTSGGLNEQFF. Written as DNA, the CDR3 is TGTGCCAGTAGTCCTACTAGCGGGGGCCTCAATGAGCAGTTCTTC.

By sample fraction, this clonotype is large. This beta chain slipped into a library made for alpha chains as a stray read, so its size is not meaningful. V is TRBV7-9 and J is TRBJ2-5; the D call may be TRBD1 or TRBD2 (5 bases each). V shed 5 bases and J shed 1 base, with 23 bases lying between them. The germline V gene has CDR1 SEHNR and CDR2 FQNEAQ (reference sequence). CDR3 length: 18 residues. In DNA, the CDR3 is TGTGCCAGCAGCGACCGGGACGCCCGCTGGGCCCTCCAAGAGACCCAGTACTTC. Its protein is CASSDRDARWALQETQYF.

On this clonotype: For a library built for alpha chains, this beta chain is a stray read; little rests on its size. The chain combines TRBV28 with TRBJ1-1, with D maybe TRBD1 (5 bases). Germline CDR1 and CDR2: MDHEN and SYDVKM. The germline V and J ends were trimmed by 5 bases and 4 bases, with 20 bases remaining between them. There are 16 residues in the CDR3. For the CDR3, the DNA is TGTGCCAGCAGTCCCCTTGGAAGGGACGGGTCCACTGAAGCTTTCTTT. This codes for CASSPLGRDGSTEAFF.

The sample holds a few counts of this clonotype. As an off-target read in a library built for alpha chains, this beta chain has a frequency of little significance. This sequence joins TRBV3-1 and TRBJ2-3; a possible D gene is TRBD2 (5 bases). Germline V lookup: CDR1 LGHDT, CDR2 YNNKEL (reference sequence). CDR3 length: 13 amino acids. Deletions cut 11 bases from V and 2 bases from J, with 14 bases between. The CDR3 loop reads CASRTGTTDTQYF. For the CDR3, the DNA is TGTGCCTCCCGGACGGGAACCACAGATACGCAGTATTTT.

As concerns this clonotype: Little can be read into the size of this beta chain, an off-target read in a library designed for alpha chains. The rearrangement joins TRBV11-3 to TRBJ2-1, with TRBD2 as a possible D gene (6 bases). This CDR3 contains 14 residues. Germline CDR1 and CDR2: SGHNT and YENEEA. V shed 0 bases and J shed 5 bases, with 8 bases lying between them. The CDR3 DNA sequence: TGTGCCAGCAGCTTAGATCCGGGGGACAATGAGCAGTTCTTC. Protein sequence: CASSLDPGDNEQFF.

A word on this clonotype: This beta chain is a stray sequence in a library constructed for alpha chains; its clone size is not meaningful. The CDR3 bases are TGTGCCAGCAGTCCCCAGAGCGTCCTGGAGACCCAGTACTTC. Protein sequence: CASSPQSVLETQYF. The V call is TRBV12-3 or TRBV12-4, the J call TRBJ2-5, with D hard to call. This CDR3 is built from 14 residues. Deletions cut 5 bases from V and 5 bases from J, with 15 bases between.

Comments on this clonotype: Since the library was made to target alpha chains, this beta chain is a stray read and its abundance is not meaningful. Here the CDR3 reads CASSPVWGNSEQFF. In DNA form, the CDR3 reads TGCGCCAGCAGCCCAGTATGGGGCAACAGTGAGCAGTTCTTC. V and J are TRBV4-3 and TRBJ2-1, with D maybe TRBD1 (5 bases). There are 14 residues in the CDR3. Looked up from germline, CDR1 is LGHNA and CDR2 is YSLEER. The V end was cut by 4 bases, the J end by 9 bases, with 16 bases between.

This clonotype was seen a single time. Since the library was made to target alpha chains, this beta chain is a stray read and its abundance is not meaningful. The chain recombines TRBV29-1 with TRBJ2-5; D gene uncertain. Trimming took 4 bases from V and 4 from J, leaving 10 bases between them. Germline values: CDR1 SQVTM, CDR2 ANQGSEA. The length of the CDR3 is 12 residues. CDR3 sequence reads: CSVVPGPETQYF. The CDR3 DNA follows: TGCAGCGTTGTCCCAGGACCAGAGACCCAGTACTTC.

On this clonotype: Since the library was made to target alpha chains, this beta chain is a stray read and its abundance is not meaningful. The chain carries TRBV20-1 and TRBJ2-7, with 7 bases that match TRBD1. The CDR3 runs to 12 residues. The V segment lost 4 bases and the J segment 2 bases; nucleotides outside the gene matches: 2. Looked up from germline, CDR1 is DFQATT and CDR2 is SNEGSKA (reference sequence). CDR3 sequence: CSAKTGPYEQYF. The CDR3 DNA reads TGCAGTGCTAAGACAGGGCCCTACGAGCAGTACTTC.

Only a few counts were recorded for this clonotype. For a library built for alpha chains, this beta chain is a stray read; little rests on its size. This chain joins TRBV6-2 or TRBV6-3 and TRBJ2-5; no firm D call. Trimming cost V 2 bases and J 8 bases, with 6 bases left between them. The CDR3 totals 11 residues. The V gene's germline CDR1 is MNHEY and CDR2 SVGEGT. CDR3 sequence: CASSYQVTQYF. The DNA for the CDR3 is TGTGCCAGCAGTTACCAGGTTACCCAGTACTTC.

This clonotype was observed a few times. This beta chain is an off-target read within a library intended for alpha chains, so its frequency means little. The J gene is TRBJ2-3, the V gene TRBV7-2; D unresolved. V lost 1 base and J 0 bases, leaving 2 bases between the germline ends. The CDR3 covers 13 residues. Germline V gene lookup returns CDR1 SGHTA and CDR2 FQGNSA. CDR3 in amino acids: CASSLGSTDTQYF. CDR3 coding DNA: TGTGCCAGCAGCTTAGGCAGCACAGATACGCAGTATTTT.

This clonotype was counted between two and nine times. This beta chain is an off-target read within a library intended for alpha chains, so its frequency means little. The DNA for the CDR3 is TGTGCCATCAGTCCCGCCGGGACGGTTAACGGAAACACCATATATTTT. It translates to CAISPAGTVNGNTIYF. The chain combines TRBV10-3 with TRBJ1-3; D possibly corresponds to TRBD1 (5 bases). The CDR3 consists of 16 residues. CDR1 and CDR2 from the germline V gene are ENHRY and SYGVKD. V lost 5 bases and J lost 4, with 18 bases in between.

This clonotype occurred a few times. Because this beta chain is a stray read in a library intended to capture alpha chains, its abundance should not be given much weight. The chain has TRBV5-1 and TRBJ2-7; 7 positions match TRBD2. The CDR3 length is 16 residues. The ends lost 3 bases at V and 3 bases at J; junction bases unmatched: 12. CDR1 SGHRS and CDR2 YFSETQ come from the germline V gene. CDR3 DNA: TGCGCCAGCAGCTCCGGGGACGGTGCTAGCGGCTACGAGCAGTACTTC. Residues: CASSSGDGASGYEQYF.

As for this clonotype: The library was built for alpha chains, so this beta chain is an off-target read and its size means little. The chain has TRBV10-3 and TRBJ1-2; no definite D call. V lost 4 bases and J lost 2, with 2 bases in between. Germline V lookup: CDR1 ENHRY, CDR2 SYGVKD. The CDR3 has 11 amino acids. The CDR3 spells CAISGNYGYTF. DNA of the CDR3: TGTGCCATCAGTGGGAACTATGGCTACACCTTC.

This clonotype was seen a few times. This beta chain represents an off-target read in a library built for alpha chains; its size is of limited meaning. V gene TRBV7-2 combines with J gene TRBJ2-1; 7 bases agree with TRBD2. The germline V gene encodes CDR1 SGHTA and CDR2 FQGNSA. Trimming removed 5 bases from V and 10 bases from J; junction bases left unmatched: 11. The CDR3 is 14 residues long. Here the CDR3 reads CASSVGTTGMEQFF. CDR3 bases: TGTGCCAGCAGCGTTGGGACTACTGGAATGGAGCAGTTCTTC. Looking up the rest from reference TRBV7-2 and TRBJ2-1 gives the full variable domain: GAGVSQSPSNKVTEKGKDVELRCDPISGHTALYWYRQSLGQGLEFLIYFQGNSAPDKSGLPSDRFSAERTGGSVSTLTIQRTQQEDSAVYLCASSVGTTGMEQFFGPGTRLTVL.

This clonotype appeared a few times. This beta chain came through as a stray read in a library set up for alpha chains, and its size says little. V is TRBV6-5 and J is TRBJ1-6; D is unresolved. The V gene lost 0 bases and the J gene lost 9 bases, with 12 bases spanning the gap. This CDR3 spans 15 amino acids. The germline V gene encodes CDR1 MNHEY and CDR2 SVGAGI. The CDR3 sequence is CASSYSRMRVSPLHF. In DNA form, the CDR3 reads TGTGCCAGCAGTTACTCGAGGATGAGGGTTTCACCCCTCCACTTT.

Concerning this clonotype itself: For a library built for alpha chains, this beta chain is a stray read; little rests on its size. V is TRBV11-1 and J is TRBJ1-1, with TRBD1 identical over 7 bases. The germline V gene has CDR1 SGHAT and CDR2 FQDESV (reference sequence). Trimming took 10 bases from V and 2 from J; bases not matched to a gene: 10. The CDR3 runs 14 residues. The CDR3 loop is CATALLGGNTEAFF. CDR3 coding DNA: TGTGCCACCGCCCTCCTAGGGGGCAACACTGAAGCTTTCTTT.

About this clonotype itself: This beta chain was picked up by a library intended for alpha chains and is off target, so its count carries little meaning. The rearrangement joins TRBV12-3 or TRBV12-4 to TRBJ2-2, with 8 bases lining up with TRBD1. V was pared by 6 bases and J by 6 bases, with 3 bases of the junction left unmatched. The CDR3 has 13 residues. The CDR3 spells CASRRTGPGELFF. The CDR3 DNA reads as TGTGCCAGCAGACGGACAGGGCCCGGGGAGCTGTTTTTT.

In regard to this clonotype: The size of this beta chain means little, since it is a stray read in a library made for alpha chains. The chain carries TRBV7-2 and TRBJ2-7, with a weak D call TRBD1 (6 bases). Trimming removed 5 bases from V and 6 bases from J, with 14 bases in between. The CDR3 contains 13 residues. From germline, CDR1 is SGHTA and CDR2 FQGNSA. The CDR3 loop is CASSPSQGSEQYF. In nucleotides, the CDR3 is TGTGCCAGCAGCCCTTCTCAGGGGTCCGAGCAGTACTTC.

In this sample, this clonotype is large. Because the library targeted alpha chains, this beta chain is an off-target read whose size means little. This chain joins TRBV12-3 or TRBV12-4 and TRBJ2-5; D gene uncertain. This CDR3 is 12 amino acids long. Trimming removed 6 bases from V and 3 bases from J, with 8 bases in between. In DNA, the CDR3 is TGTGCCAGCAGCCGTAATGAAGAGACCCAGTACTTC. Protein sequence: CASSRNEETQYF.

Notes on this clonotype: As an off-target read in a library built for alpha chains, this beta chain has a frequency of little significance. The rearrangement links TRBV28 to TRBJ2-7; the D is unclear. Trimming removed 2 bases at V and 0 bases at J, with 8 bases between. The CDR3 runs to 14 residues. Germline lookup yields CDR1 MDHEN and CDR2 SYDVKM. CDR3 amino acids: CASSLIQSSYEQYF. The CDR3 DNA reads as TGTGCCAGCAGTTTAATCCAGAGCTCCTACGAGCAGTACTTC.

This clonotype was counted a few times. This beta chain represents an off-target read in a library built for alpha chains; its size is of limited meaning. The rearrangement links TRBV28 to TRBJ2-7; D is perhaps TRBD1 or TRBD2 (5 bases each). The V end lost 8 bases, the J end lost 6 bases, and 17 bases lay between the germline ends. This CDR3 has 13 residues. Germline V gives CDR1 MDHEN, CDR2 SYDVKM. Here the CDR3 reads CASHRTGMSEQYF. The CDR3 nucleotides are TGTGCCAGCCACAGGACGGGAATGTCCGAGCAGTACTTC.

As regards this clonotype: At one boundary the junction diverges from the germline segment, which might be a read error. The library was designed around alpha chains, so this beta chain is a stray read whose abundance carries little weight. The rearrangement links TRBV6-2 or TRBV6-3 to TRBJ2-7, with TRBD2 as a possible D gene (5 bases). CDR3 length: 13 amino acids. CDR1 is MNHEY and CDR2 is SVGEGT in the germline V gene. CDR3 DNA: TGTGCCAGCAGTTACTCTCATTTGGAGGTTGGCGACTTC. As protein: CASSYSHLEVGDF.

This clonotype is large within its sample. Because the library targeted alpha chains, this beta chain is an off-target read whose size means little. J is TRBJ2-3 and V is TRBV2, with 8 positions matching TRBD2. The V gene's germline CDR1 is SNHLY and CDR2 FYNNEI. J lost 2 bases, V lost 2 bases, and 9 bases had no gene match. The CDR3 length is 17 residues. The CDR3 DNA reads TGTGCCAGCAGTGAAAAGGGGACTAGGTATTACACAGATACGCAGTATTTT. Translating gives CASSEKGTRYYTDTQYF.